This T cell receptor (beta chain) is drawn from a study of cytomegalovirus exposure and HLA in healthy donors. Regarding the study as a whole: In a later analysis, donors in an Asian-associated ancestry cluster reportedly had fewer N-insertions in productive TCRs than the cohort mean.

From germline, CDR1 is MRHNA and CDR2 SNTAGT. Trimming shortened V by 5 bases and J by 0 bases, and 9 bases separated the two germline ends. CDR3 length: 14 residues. The PCR had 60 Vbeta and 13 Jbeta primers. Generated by immunoSEQ multiplex PCR, the TCRdb table keeps only in-frame clones and is missing some. This sample has more than 100,000 clones; about 9.1% occur once, and the top ten carry 6.5% to 9%. Comments on this clone: Antigen specificity is unknown.

As for the donors, each was a healthy bone marrow donor. The chain combines TRBV6-4 with TRBJ2-3; perhaps TRBD2 as D (6 bases). This receptor was taken from a woman aged 40 to 50 in good health and CMV-seropositive. Sample: PBMCs. The CDR3: CASSSRDSTDTQYF. The CDR3 nucleotides are TGTGCCAGCAGTTCGCGGGACAGCACAGATACGCAGTATTTT.